Below, one T cell receptor beta chain is given with its context. These data belong to a study of blood T cell repertoires in COVID-19. Study overall: PBMCs, B-cell-depleted T cells, or T cells provided the cDNA or gDNA that made up the material.

Each participant's cohort was designated according to participant-reported clinical history. Donors in Cohort 3 counted as recovered after two negative PCRs, clearance, or symptom resolution. Germline values: CDR1 MNHEY, CDR2 SVGAGI. There are 15 residues in the CDR3. The ends lost 6 bases at V and 0 bases at J; junction bases unmatched: 2. Libraries were prepared by immunoSEQ multiplex PCR; TCRdb keeps only in-frame clonotypes and omits some of them. Of 280,000 or so clones in the sample, around nine tenths are singletons; the top ten hold about 5.5%. This chain connects TRBV6-5 to TRBJ2-6; 7 positions match TRBD1. This clonotype originated in a woman between 40 and 55 years old who had recovered from COVID-19. The sample consisted of PBMCs or T cells enriched from blood (not recorded which). In nucleotides, the CDR3 is TGTGCCAGCAGAGGGACAGCCTCTGGGGCCAACGTCCTGACTTTC. It codes for CASRGTASGANVLTF.